A single TCR beta chain is shown here with its context. Its antigen remains unknown. The data are from a study of OX40 agonist ivuxolimab in advanced cancers. For the study at large: Ivuxolimab, which is an agonistic anti-OX40 (CD134) antibody, was administered to the patients.

The CDR3 is 14 amino acids. Germline CDR1 MNHEY, CDR2 SMNVEV (reference sequence). Trimming shortened V by 6 bases and J by 6 bases, and 18 bases separated the two germline ends. Autoimmune disease history or systemic immunosuppression barred patients. This table comes from immunoSEQ multiplex PCR, and its TCRdb copy is limited to in-frame clones, with some not included. The data contain more than 60,000 clones, about 81% of them singletons. Whole-study findings and limits: Some of the lowest clonal expansion was seen in partial responders at 0.1-3.0 mg/kg.

The sequence derives from an adult with an advanced solid tumor such as melanoma, head and neck, liver or kidney cancer. This chain uses TRBV27 with TRBJ2-7; D tentatively fits TRBD1 or TRBD2 (5 bases each). The sequences come from CD4+ or CD8+ T cells sorted from blood, collected in a trial of the OX40 agonist ivuxolimab. This CDR3 is CASRWGMATGEQYF. The CDR3 coding sequence is TGTGCCAGCAGGTGGGGGATGGCAACGGGCGAGCAGTACTTC.